This T cell receptor beta chain comes out of a study of CD8+CD57+ T cells in acquired aplastic anemia. For the study at large: The sorted CD4+ and CD8+ cells yielded an average approximately 3 ug of DNA.

CDR3 and TCR beta VDJ profiling relied on genomic DNA as the template. One entry per CDR3 protein results from TCRdb running MiXCR on the reads. The table includes approximately 190,000 distinct CDR3 sequences, nearly 50% detected once. V dropped 5 bases and J dropped 4 bases, with 11 bases sitting between them. This CDR3 spans 13 amino acids. Per germline, CDR1 SNHLY and CDR2 FYNNEI. Details on this clonotype: The antigen remains undetermined.

The study, taken as a whole, reports: In CD8+ cells, Simpson's diversity showed no significant difference between patients and controls.

All sequencing subjects had displayed CD8+CD57+ cell expansion on flow cytometry. Severe acquired aplastic anemia was diagnosed in all patients. Material for sequencing was sorted CD4+, CD8+, or CD8+CD57+ T cells (not recorded which) from PBMCs. This clonotype was obtained from a human donor with aplastic anemia. The chain carries TRBV2 and TRBJ1-1, with D tentatively TRBD1 (6 bases). The CDR3 protein is CASSKTGATEAFF. The CDR3 nucleotides read TGTGCCAGCAGTAAGACAGGAGCCACTGAAGCTTTCTTT.